Detailed here is one T cell receptor beta chain. Profiling relied on immunoSEQ multiplex PCR, and the TCRdb table lists in-frame clones only, not all of them. The sample has tens of thousands of clones; less than 85% are singletons. The data are from a study of blood T cell repertoires in COVID-19. Across the study: The United States, Italy and Spain were the sources of the acute and convalescent COVID-19 samples. T cells, B-cell-depleted T cells, or PBMCs supplied cDNA or gDNA.

This CDR3 has 16 amino acids. The V end lost 3 bases, the J end lost 3 bases, and 16 bases lay between the germline ends. Germline V gene lookup returns CDR1 SGDLS and CDR2 YYNGEE. The chain joins TRBV9 to TRBJ1-3; the D gene is possibly TRBD1 (5 bases). The sequence was collected from a human donor in a cohort sampled during active COVID-19. The sample taken for sequencing was peripheral blood. The DNA of the CDR3 is TGTGCCAGCAGCGCCGGGGGAGATGCGGTTGGAAACACCATATATTTT. Amino acids: CASSAGGDAVGNTIYF.